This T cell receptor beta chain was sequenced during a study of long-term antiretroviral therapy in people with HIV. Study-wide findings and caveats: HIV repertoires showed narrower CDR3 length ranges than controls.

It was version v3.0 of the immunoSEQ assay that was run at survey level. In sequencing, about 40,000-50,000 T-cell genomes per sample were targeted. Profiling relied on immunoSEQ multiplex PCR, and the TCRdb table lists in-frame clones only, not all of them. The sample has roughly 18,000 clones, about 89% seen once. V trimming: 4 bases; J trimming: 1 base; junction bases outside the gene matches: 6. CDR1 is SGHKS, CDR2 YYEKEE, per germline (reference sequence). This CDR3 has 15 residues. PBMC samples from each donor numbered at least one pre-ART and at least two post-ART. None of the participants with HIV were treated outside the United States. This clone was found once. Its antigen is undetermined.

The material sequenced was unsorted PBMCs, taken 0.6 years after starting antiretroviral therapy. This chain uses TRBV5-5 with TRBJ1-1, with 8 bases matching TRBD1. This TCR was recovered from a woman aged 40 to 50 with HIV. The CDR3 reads CASSTAGTGNTEAFF. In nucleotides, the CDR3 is TGTGCCAGCAGCACCGCCGGGACAGGGAACACTGAAGCTTTCTTT. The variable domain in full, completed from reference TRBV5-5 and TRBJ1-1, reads DAGVTQSPTHLIKTRGQQVTLRCSPISGHKSVSWYQQVLGQGPQFIFQYYEKEERGRGNFPDRFSARQFPNYSSELNVNALLLGDSALYLCASSTAGTGNTEAFFGQGTRLTVV.